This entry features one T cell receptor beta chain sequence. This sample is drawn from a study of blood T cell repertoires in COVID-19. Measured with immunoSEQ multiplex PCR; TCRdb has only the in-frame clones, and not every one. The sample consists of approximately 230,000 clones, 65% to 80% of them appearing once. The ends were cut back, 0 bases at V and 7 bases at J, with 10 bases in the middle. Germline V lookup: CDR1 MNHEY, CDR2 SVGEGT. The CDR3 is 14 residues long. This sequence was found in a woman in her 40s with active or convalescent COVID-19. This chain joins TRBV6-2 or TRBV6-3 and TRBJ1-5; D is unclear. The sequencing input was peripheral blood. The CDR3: CASSYSTGWQPQHF. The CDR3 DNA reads TGTGCCAGCAGTTACTCGACCGGGTGGCAGCCCCAGCATTTT.